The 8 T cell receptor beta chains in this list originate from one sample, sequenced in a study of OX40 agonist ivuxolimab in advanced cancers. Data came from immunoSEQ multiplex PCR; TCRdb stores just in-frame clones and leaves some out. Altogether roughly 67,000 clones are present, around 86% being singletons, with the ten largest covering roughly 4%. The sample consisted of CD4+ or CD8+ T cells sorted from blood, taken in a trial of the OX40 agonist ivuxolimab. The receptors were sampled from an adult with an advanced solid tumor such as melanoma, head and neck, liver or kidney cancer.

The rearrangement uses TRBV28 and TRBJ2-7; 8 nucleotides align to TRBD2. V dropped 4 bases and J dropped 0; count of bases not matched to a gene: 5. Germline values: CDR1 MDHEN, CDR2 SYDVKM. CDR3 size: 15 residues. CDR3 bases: TGTGCCAGCAGTTCCGGGACTAGGGGCTCCTACGAGCAGTACTTC. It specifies CASSSGTRGSYEQYF.

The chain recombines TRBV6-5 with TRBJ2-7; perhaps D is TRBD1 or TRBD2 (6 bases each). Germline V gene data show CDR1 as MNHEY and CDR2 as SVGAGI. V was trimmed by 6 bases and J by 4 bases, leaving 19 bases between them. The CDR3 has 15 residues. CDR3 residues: CASSHPPGGDYEQYF. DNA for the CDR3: TGTGCCAGCAGCCATCCTCCCGGGGGCGATTACGAGCAGTACTTC.

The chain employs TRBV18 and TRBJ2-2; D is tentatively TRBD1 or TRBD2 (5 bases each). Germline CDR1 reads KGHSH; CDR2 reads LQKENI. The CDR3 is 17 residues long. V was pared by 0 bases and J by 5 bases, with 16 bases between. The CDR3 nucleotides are TGTGCCAGCTCACCACCTGGGACGACGGTTAGGACCGGGGAGCTGTTTTTT. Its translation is CASSPPGTTVRTGELFF. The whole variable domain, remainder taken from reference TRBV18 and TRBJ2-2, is NAGVMQNPRHLVRRRGQEARLRCSPMKGHSHVYWYRQLPEEGLKFMVYLQKENIIDESGMPKERFSAEFPKEGPSILRIQQVVRGDSAAYFCASSPPGTTVRTGELFFGEGSRLTVL.

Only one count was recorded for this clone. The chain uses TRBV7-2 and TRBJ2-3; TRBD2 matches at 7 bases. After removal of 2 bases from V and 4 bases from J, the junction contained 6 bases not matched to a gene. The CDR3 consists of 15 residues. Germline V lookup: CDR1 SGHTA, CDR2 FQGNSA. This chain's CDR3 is CASSLSRGLADTQYF. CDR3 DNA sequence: TGTGCCAGCAGCTTATCGCGGGGGTTGGCAGATACGCAGTATTTT.

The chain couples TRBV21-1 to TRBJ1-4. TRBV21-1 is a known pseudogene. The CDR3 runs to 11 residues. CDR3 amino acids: CASSKDEKLFF. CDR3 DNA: TGTGCCAGCAGCAAGGATGAAAAACTGTTTTTT.

The CDR3 protein is CASPPGTGTYGYTF. The CDR3 bases are TGTGCTTCGCCTCCCGGGACAGGGACCTATGGCTACACCTTC. V gene TRBV30 combines with J gene TRBJ1-2; 9 bases are a match to TRBD1. This CDR3 is built from 14 residues. Per germline, CDR1 GTSNPN and CDR2 SVGIG (reference sequence). Using reference TRBV30 and TRBJ1-2 for the parts outside the CDR3, the full variable domain is SQTIHQWPATLVQPVGSPLSLECTVEGTSNPNLYWYRQAAGRGLQLLFYSVGIGQISSEVPQNLSASRPQDRQFILSSKKLLLSDSGFYLCASPPGTGTYGYTFGSGTRLTVV.

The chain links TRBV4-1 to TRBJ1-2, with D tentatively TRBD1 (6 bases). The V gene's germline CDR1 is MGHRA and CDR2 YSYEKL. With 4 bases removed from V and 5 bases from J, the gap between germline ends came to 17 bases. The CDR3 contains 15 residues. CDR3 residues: CASSPNRGGGYGYTF. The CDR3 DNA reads TGCGCCAGCAGCCCCAACCGAGGGGGGGGATATGGCTACACCTTC.

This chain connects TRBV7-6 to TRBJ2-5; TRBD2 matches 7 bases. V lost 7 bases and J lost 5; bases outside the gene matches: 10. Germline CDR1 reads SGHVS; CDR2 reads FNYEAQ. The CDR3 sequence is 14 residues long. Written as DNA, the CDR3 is TGTGCCAGCACTCCGGGCGGGAGATGGGAGACCCAGTACTTC. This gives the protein CASTPGGRWETQYF.